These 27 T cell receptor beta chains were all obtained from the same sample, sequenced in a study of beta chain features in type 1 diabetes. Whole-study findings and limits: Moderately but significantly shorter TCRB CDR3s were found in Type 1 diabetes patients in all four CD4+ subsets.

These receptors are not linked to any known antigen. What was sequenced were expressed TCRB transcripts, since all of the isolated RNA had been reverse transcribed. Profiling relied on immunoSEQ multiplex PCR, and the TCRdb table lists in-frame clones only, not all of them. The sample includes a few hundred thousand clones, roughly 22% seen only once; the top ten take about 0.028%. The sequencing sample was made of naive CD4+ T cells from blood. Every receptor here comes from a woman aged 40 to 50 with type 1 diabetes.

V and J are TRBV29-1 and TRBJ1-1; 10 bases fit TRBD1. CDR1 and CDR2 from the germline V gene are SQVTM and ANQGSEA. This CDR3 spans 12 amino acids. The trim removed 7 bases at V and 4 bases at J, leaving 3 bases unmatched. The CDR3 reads CSARTGGTEAFF. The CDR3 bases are TGCAGCGCCCGGACAGGGGGCACTGAAGCTTTCTTT.

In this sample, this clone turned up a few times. The CDR3 here is CASAGASGSWETQYF. The CDR3 bases are TGTGCCAGCGCTGGAGCTAGCGGGAGTTGGGAGACCCAGTACTTC. The gene calls are TRBV9 and TRBJ2-5; TRBD2 aligns across 10 bases. Per germline, CDR1 SGDLS and CDR2 YYNGEE. Losses at the gene ends were 7 bases for V and 5 bases for J; bases not matched to a gene: 11. The CDR3 has 15 amino acids.

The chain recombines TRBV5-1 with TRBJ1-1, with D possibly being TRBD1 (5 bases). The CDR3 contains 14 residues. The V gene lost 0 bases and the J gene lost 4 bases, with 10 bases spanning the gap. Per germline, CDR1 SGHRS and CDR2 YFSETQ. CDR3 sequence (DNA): TGCGCCAGCAGCTTGGATTCGGGGGGCACTGAAGCTTTCTTT. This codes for CASSLDSGGTEAFF.

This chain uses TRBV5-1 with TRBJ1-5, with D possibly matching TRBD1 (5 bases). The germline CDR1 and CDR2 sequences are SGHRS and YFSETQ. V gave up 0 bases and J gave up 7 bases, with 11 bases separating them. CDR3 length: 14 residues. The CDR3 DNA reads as TGCGCCAGCAGCTTGGCAGGGATCGACCAGCCCCAGCATTTT. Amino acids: CASSLAGIDQPQHF.

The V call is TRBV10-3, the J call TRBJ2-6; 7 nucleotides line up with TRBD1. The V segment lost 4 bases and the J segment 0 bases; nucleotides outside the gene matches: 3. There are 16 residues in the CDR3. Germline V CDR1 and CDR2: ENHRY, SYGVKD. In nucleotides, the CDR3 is TGTGCCATCAGTGTACAGGGGTTCTCTGGGGCCAACGTCCTGACTTTC. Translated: CAISVQGFSGANVLTF.

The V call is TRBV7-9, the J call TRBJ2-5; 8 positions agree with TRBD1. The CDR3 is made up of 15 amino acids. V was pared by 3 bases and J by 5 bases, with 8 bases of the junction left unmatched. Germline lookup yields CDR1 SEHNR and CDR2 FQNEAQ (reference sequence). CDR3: CASSFTTGGRETQYF. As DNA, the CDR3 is TGTGCCAGCAGCTTTACTACAGGGGGTCGGGAGACCCAGTACTTC.

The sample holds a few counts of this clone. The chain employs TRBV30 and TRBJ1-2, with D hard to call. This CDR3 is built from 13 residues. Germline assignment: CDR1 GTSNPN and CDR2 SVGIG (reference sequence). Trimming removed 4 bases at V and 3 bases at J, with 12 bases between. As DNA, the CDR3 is TGTGCCTGGACCCTCGGTCTGGACTATGGCTACACCTTC. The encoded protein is CAWTLGLDYGYTF.

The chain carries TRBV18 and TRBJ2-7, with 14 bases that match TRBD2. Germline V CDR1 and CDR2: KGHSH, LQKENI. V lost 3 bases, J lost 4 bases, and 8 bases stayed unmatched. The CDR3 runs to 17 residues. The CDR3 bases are TGTGCCAGCTCACCCGGACTAGCGGGAGGCCGAGGGTACGAGCAGTACTTC. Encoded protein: CASSPGLAGGRGYEQYF.

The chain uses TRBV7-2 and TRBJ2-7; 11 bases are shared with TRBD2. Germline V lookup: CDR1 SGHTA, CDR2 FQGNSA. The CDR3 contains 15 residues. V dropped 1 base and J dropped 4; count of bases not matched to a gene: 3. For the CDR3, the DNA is TGTGCCAGCAGCTTAGAGCGACTAGCGGGGTACGAGCAGTACTTC. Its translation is CASSLERLAGYEQYF. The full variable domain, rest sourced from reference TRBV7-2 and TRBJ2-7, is GAGVSQSPSNKVTEKGKDVELRCDPISGHTALYWYRQSLGQGLEFLIYFQGNSAPDKSGLPSDRFSAERTGGSVSTLTIQRTQQEDSAVYLCASSLERLAGYEQYFGPGTRLTVT.

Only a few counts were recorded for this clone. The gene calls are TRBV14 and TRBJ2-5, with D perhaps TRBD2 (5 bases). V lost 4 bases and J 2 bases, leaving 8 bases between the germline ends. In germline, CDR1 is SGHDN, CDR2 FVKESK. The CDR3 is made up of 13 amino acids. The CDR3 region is CASSRGLQETQYF. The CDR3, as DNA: TGTGCCAGCAGCCGCGGGCTTCAAGAGACCCAGTACTTC.

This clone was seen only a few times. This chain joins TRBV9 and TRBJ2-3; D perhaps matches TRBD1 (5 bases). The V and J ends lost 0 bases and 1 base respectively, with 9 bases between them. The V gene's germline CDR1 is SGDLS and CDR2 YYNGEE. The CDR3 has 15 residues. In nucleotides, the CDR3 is TGTGCCAGCAGCGTAGGAACAGGACGCACAGATACGCAGTATTTT. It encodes CASSVGTGRTDTQYF.

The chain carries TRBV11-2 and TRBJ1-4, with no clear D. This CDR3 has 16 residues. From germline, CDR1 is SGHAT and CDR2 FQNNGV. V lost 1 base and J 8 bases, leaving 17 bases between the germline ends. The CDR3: CASSLGIWGELEKLFF. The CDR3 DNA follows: TGTGCCAGCAGCTTAGGAATTTGGGGAGAGCTCGAAAAACTGTTTTTT.

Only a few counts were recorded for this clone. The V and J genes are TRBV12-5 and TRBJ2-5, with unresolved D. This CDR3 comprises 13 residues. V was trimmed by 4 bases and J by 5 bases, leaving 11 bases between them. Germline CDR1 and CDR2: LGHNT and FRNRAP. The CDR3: CASGSTTEETQYF. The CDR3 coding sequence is TGTGCTAGTGGTTCAACAACGGAGGAGACCCAGTACTTC.

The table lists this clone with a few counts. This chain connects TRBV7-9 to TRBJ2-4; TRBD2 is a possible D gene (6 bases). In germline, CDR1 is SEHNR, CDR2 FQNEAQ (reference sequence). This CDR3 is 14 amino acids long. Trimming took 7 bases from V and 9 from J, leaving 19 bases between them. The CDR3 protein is CASTDRGVRGIQYF. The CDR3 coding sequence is TGTGCCAGCACCGATCGCGGGGTAAGGGGCATTCAGTACTTC.

CDR3 sequence reads: CATSAHRVQETQYF. Written as DNA, the CDR3 is TGTGCCACCAGCGCTCACAGGGTTCAAGAGACCCAGTACTTC. The chain recombines TRBV15 with TRBJ2-5; the D gene is possibly TRBD1 (6 bases). The CDR3 has 14 residues. Deletions cut 5 bases from V and 2 bases from J, with 12 bases between. Germline V gene data show CDR1 as LNHNV and CDR2 as YYDKDF (reference sequence). Based on the CDR3 plus reference TRBV15 and TRBJ2-5, the full variable domain is DAMVIQNPRYQVTQFGKPVTLSCSQTLNHNVMYWYQQKSSQAPKLLFHYYDKDFNNEADTPDNFQSRRPNTSFCFLDIRSPGLGDTAMYLCATSAHRVQETQYFGPGTRLLVL.

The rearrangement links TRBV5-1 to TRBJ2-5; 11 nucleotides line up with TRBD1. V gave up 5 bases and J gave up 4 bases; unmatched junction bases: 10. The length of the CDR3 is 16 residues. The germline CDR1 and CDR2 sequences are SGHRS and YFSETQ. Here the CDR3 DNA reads TGCGCCAGCAGTCTTTCCGGACAGGGGGCCGTAGAGACCCAGTACTTC. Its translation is CASSLSGQGAVETQYF.

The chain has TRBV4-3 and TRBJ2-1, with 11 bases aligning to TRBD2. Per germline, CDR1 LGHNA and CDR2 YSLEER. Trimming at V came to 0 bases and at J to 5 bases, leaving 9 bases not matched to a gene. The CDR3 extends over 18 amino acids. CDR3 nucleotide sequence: TGCGCCAGCAGCCAAGATACGCTAGCGGGGGGAAACGACAATGAGCAGTTCTTC. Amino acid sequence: CASSQDTLAGGNDNEQFF.

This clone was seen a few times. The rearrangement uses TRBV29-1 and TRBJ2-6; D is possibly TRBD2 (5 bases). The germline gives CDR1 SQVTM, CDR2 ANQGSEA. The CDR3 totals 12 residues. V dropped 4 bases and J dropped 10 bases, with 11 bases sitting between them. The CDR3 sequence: CSVVRESNVLTF. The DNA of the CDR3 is TGCAGCGTTGTCCGGGAATCTAACGTCCTGACTTTC. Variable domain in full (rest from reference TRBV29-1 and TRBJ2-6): SAVISQKPSRDICQRGTSLTIQCQVDSQVTMMFWYRQQPGQSLTLIATANQGSEATYESGFVIDKFPISRPNLTFSTLTVSNMSPEDSSIYLCSVVRESNVLTFGAGSRLTVL.

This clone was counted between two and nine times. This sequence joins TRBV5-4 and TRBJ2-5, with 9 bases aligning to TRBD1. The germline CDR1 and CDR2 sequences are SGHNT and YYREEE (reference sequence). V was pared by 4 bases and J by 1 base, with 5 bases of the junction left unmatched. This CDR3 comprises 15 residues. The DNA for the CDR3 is TGTGCCAGCAGCCTACTGACAGGGGGCCAAGAGACCCAGTACTTC. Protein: CASSLLTGGQETQYF.

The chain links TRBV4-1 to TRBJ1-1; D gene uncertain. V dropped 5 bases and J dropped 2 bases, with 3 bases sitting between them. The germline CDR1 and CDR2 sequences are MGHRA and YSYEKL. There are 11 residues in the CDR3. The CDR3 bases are TGCGCCAGCAGCTCAAACACTGAAGCTTTCTTT. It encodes CASSSNTEAFF.

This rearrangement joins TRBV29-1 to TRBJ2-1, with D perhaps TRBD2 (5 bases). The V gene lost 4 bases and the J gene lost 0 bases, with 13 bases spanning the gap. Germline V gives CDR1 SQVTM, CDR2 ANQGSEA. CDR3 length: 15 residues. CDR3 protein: CSVASTTSSYNEQFF. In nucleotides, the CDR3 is TGCAGCGTTGCCTCGACTACGAGCTCCTACAATGAGCAGTTCTTC.

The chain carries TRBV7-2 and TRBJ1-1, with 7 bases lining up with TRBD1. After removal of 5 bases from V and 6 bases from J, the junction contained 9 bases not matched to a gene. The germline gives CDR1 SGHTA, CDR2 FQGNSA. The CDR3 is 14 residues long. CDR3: CASSEQGTGAEAFF. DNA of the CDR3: TGTGCCAGCAGCGAACAGGGGACGGGTGCTGAAGCTTTCTTT.

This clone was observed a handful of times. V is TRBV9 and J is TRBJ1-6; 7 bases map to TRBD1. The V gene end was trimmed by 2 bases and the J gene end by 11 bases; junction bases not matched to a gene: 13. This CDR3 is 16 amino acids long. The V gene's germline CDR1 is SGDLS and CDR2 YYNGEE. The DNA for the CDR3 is TGTGCCAGCAGCGTTGAAGGGGGCTCGGGATCGGCACCCCTCCACTTT. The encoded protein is CASSVEGGSGSAPLHF.

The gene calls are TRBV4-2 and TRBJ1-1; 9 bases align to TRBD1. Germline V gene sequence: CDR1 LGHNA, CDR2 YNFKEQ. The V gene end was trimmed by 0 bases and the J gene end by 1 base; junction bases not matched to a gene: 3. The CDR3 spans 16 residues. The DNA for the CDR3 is TGTGCCAGCAGCCAAGAGAAGGGACAGGGGAACACTGAAGCTTTCTTT. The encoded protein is CASSQEKGQGNTEAFF.

The CDR3 here is CASSPQGSDQPQHF. CDR3 nucleotides: TGCGCCAGCAGCCCACAGGGAAGTGATCAGCCCCAGCATTTT. The gene calls are TRBV5-1 and TRBJ1-5, with TRBD1 as a possible D gene (6 bases). CDR3 size: 14 residues. V shed 4 bases and J shed 5 bases, with 13 bases lying between them. Germline V gene data show CDR1 as SGHRS and CDR2 as YFSETQ.

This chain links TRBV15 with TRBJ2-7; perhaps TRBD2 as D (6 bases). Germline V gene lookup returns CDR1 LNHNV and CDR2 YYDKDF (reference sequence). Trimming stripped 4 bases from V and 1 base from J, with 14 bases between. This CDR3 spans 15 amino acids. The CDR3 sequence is CATSTGGILSYEQYF. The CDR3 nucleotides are TGTGCCACCAGCACCGGCGGGATCTTGTCCTACGAGCAGTACTTC. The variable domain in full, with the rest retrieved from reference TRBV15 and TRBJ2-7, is DAMVIQNPRYQVTQFGKPVTLSCSQTLNHNVMYWYQQKSSQAPKLLFHYYDKDFNNEADTPDNFQSRRPNTSFCFLDIRSPGLGDTAMYLCATSTGGILSYEQYFGPGTRLTVT.

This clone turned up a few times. The CDR3 region has the DNA TGTGCCTGGAGTGCGGAGCGGGACTACGAGCAGTACTTC. This encodes CAWSAERDYEQYF. The chain recombines TRBV30 with TRBJ2-7, with 7 bases fitting TRBD2. Germline V gene lookup returns CDR1 GTSNPN and CDR2 SVGIG (reference sequence). The CDR3 loop spans 13 amino acids. Unmatched junction bases numbered 3, after V lost 1 base and J lost 3 bases.